The subject of this entry is one T cell receptor (beta chain). This clonotype was counted a few times. It lacks a known antigen. It has no much larger one-base neighbor in the sample; base qualities were not kept. This sample is drawn from a study of blood T cells in healthy people across ages (dated by TCRdb to the mid-2010s). At the level of the whole study: In model experiments, template switching captured about one uniquely barcoded TCR beta cDNA molecule for every two T cells. Age-related changes in TCR beta repertoire diversity were measured in the study by deep sequencing normalized with unique cDNA molecular identifiers. The donors were divided into four age groups: young (average around 17 years), middle-aged (about 39), aged (62) and long-lived (about 84). The study analyzed two additional independent replicas of 1 million unique cDNA reads from the same blood draw for two donors, one aged 18 to 30 and one aged 80 or older.

The CDR1 and CDR2 encoded by the germline V gene are LGHNA and YSLEER. Taken from cysteine to phenylalanine, the CDR3 has 15 residues. Here the CDR3 DNA is all that survives: 45 bases in frame from base 1. Germline trimming amounts to 1 base on V and 8 bases on J, with 10 as the count of junction bases outside the gene matches. Findings and caveats that apply to the study as a whole: The percentage of naive T cells measured by flow cytometry correlated strongly with observed TCR beta diversity. Observed TCR beta diversity per million T cells fell roughly linearly with age, and a significant reduction was already apparent by age about 36. Because profiling used bulk unsorted PBMCs, naive and antigen-experienced compartments could not be compared conclusively. Estimates of total diversity based on one million sequenced T cells were considered lower bounds and underestimates. Because donor CMV infection status was unknown, age-related changes in expanded clonotypes were potentially confounded. Compared with the aged group, the long-lived group had more naive CD4+ T cells, fewer expanded clones and increased TCR diversity, suggesting age selection.

The method behind the library was 5' RACE. Sequenced using an Illumina HiSeq 2500. A second PCR of 7 to 11 cycles was performed with a sample-barcoded 5' primer and a J-beta primer mix. A unique molecular identifier was introduced onto each TCR beta cDNA molecule by a template-switch 5' adaptor carrying 12 random nucleotides. At least 2.5 million CDR3-containing paired-end reads were obtained from each sample. First-strand cDNA was synthesized from all RNA with the Mint cDNA synthesis kit, primed by a TRBC-specific oligonucleotide. All cDNA was treated with uracil-DNA glycosylase and then went through a first 18-cycle PCR with the universal primers M1SS and BC2_uni_R. Concerning the study's data processing: Each sample was normalized by randomly selecting 1 million high-quality reads, each carrying a distinct molecular identifier. Reads sharing molecular identifiers were discarded rather than binned into consensus sequences. MiTCR, run with a Q25 quality threshold and the strictest error-elimination algorithm, handled CDR3 identification, clonotype clustering and error correction. A nonparametric unseen species model with Euler transformation was used to estimate lower-bound total TCR beta diversity. The public reads were run again by TCRdb, first through fastp at Q25 and then through MiXCR, and only productive beta chains were kept. Rows with a matching CDR3 protein are joined into one entry that keeps the most common DNA and genes. V and J calls and clone size were set by TCRdb, not the authors. This sample comprises about 800,000 distinct CDR3 sequences, just under 25% of them detected only once. Of the sample, around 3.6% falls within the top ten clones.

The approximately 39 donors, aged about 6 to 90 years, were systemically healthy Caucasian individuals from Russia. Around 10 milliliters of peripheral blood were collected from each donor into EDTA-treated Vacutainer tubes. Ficoll-Paque density-gradient centrifugation was used to isolate PBMCs, with at least 6.5 million per sample. Trizol reagent was used to extract total RNA from the PBMCs, yielding at least 6 micrograms per sample. For every donor, an aliquot of PBMCs went through flow cytometry to measure the percentages of naive CD45RAhigh/CD27high T cells. These data were likewise used in another study, on T cells of mothers and their children. From that second study: Nine systemically healthy Caucasian individuals served as donors, namely three mothers together with their six children. cDNA synthesis consumed the entire amount of extracted RNA, loaded at about 1.5 ug RNA in each 15 ul reaction. Sample barcodes and 2-4 random nucleotides were added via the M1S primer in the second PCR. Over 9.5 million TCR beta CDR3 reads were obtained for each mother, and about 3 million reads were obtained for each child. Thymic selection shapes the output of TCR recombination in a similar way in related and unrelated pairs, and inherited differences have a minor effect. Related mother-child pairs always showed normalized repertoire overlap that was slightly higher than in unrelated mother-child pairs, though the difference was never significant. With a sensitivity of approximately 100 clones per million clonotypes, no persistent microchimeric T cell clones were detected. The study used deep NGS to compare TCR beta repertoires of mothers and children, seeking features distinguishing related mother-child pairs from unrelated individuals. The mean age was about 38 +/- 4 years for the mothers and approximately 11 +/- 4 years for the children. After adapter ligation with NEBNext reagents, the libraries were sequenced on Illumina HiSeq 2000 with 100+100 nt paired-end reads. To prevent cross-contamination, the mother and child libraries were prepared a month apart and were sequenced in separate runs. Between about 500,000 and 2,300,000 distinct TCR beta clonotypes were identified per donor. Naive TCR beta clonotypes were estimated from low-frequency clonotypes matched to each donor's FACS-determined naive share, without sorting.

This sequence was found in a boy aged 5-17 years in good health. Here the chain combines TRBV4-3 and TRBJ1-2, and TRBD1 matches 7 of the central bases. Sequenced material: blood. The DNA is TGCGCCAGCAGCCAAGGGACAGGCTTGCCAGAAGGCTACACCTTC. Its product reads: CASSQGTGLPEGYTF.